The source of this T cell receptor (beta chain) is a study of T cell responses to AZD1222 COVID-19 vaccine. Method: immunoSEQ multiplex PCR; TCRdb's copy keeps in-frame clones and lacks some. The data hold approximately 92,000 clones, with roughly 93% observed a single time. Germline assignment: CDR1 KGHDR and CDR2 SFDVKD. The junction had 5 bases not matched to a gene; V was cut back by 10 bases and J by 4 bases. The length of the CDR3 is 12 residues. Sequencing was performed on peripheral blood, taken on day 0 of AZD1222 vaccination. This chain connects TRBV24-1 to TRBJ2-5, with 7 bases identical to TRBD1. This sequence was found in an adult in good health. CDR3: CATKDRLETQYF. The DNA of the CDR3 is TGTGCCACAAAGGACAGGTTAGAGACCCAGTACTTC.